The 28 T cell receptor beta chains presented below share a single source sample, sequenced in a study of blood T cell repertoires in COVID-19. TCRdb's copy holds only in-frame clones and misses some; the assay was immunoSEQ multiplex PCR. The data show under 150,000 clones, more than 70% seen once. Input material: peripheral blood. Every receptor here comes from a woman in her 70s who had recovered from COVID-19.

This clone was recorded once. The chain uses TRBV7-7 and TRBJ2-1, with 16 positions matching TRBD2. There are 15 residues in the CDR3. Germline V gives CDR1 SSHAT, CDR2 FNYEAQ (reference sequence). V lost 3 bases, J lost 8 bases, and 1 base stayed unmatched. CDR3 DNA: TGTGCCAGCAGCTTGGGACTAGCGGGAGGGGATGAGCAGTTCTTC. Protein product: CASSLGLAGGDEQFF. Full variable domain (rest looked up from reference TRBV7-7 and TRBJ2-1): GAGVSQSPRYKVTKRGQDVTLRCDPISSHATLYWYQQALGQGPEFLTYFNYEAQPDKSGLPSDRFSAERPEGSISTLTIQRTEQRDSAMYRCASSLGLAGGDEQFFGPGTRLTVL.

The chain couples TRBV6-6 to TRBJ2-2; 8 positions match TRBD1. Looked up from germline, CDR1 is MNHNY and CDR2 is SVGAGI (reference sequence). CDR3 size: 16 residues. The junction had 11 bases not matched to a gene; V was cut back by 4 bases and J by 7 bases. For the CDR3, the DNA is TGTGCCAGCAGTTGGGACCCCAGGGGGCAGGGCGGGGAGCTGTTTTTT. Its protein product is CASSWDPRGQGGELFF.

The V gene is TRBV6-5, the J gene TRBJ1-1, with no clear D. This CDR3 has 12 amino acids. CDR1 MNHEY and CDR2 SVGAGI come from the germline V gene. The V end lost 8 bases, the J end lost 4 bases, and 11 bases lay between the germline ends. This CDR3 reads CASGGRGTEAFF. The CDR3 DNA reads as TGTGCCAGCGGCGGACGGGGCACTGAAGCTTTCTTT.

The chain uses TRBV4-1 and TRBJ1-2, with 8 bases identical to TRBD1. V gave up 4 bases and J gave up 4 bases; unmatched junction bases: 2. In germline, CDR1 is MGHRA, CDR2 YSYEKL. CDR3 length equals 13 residues. CDR3 DNA: TGCGCCAGCAGCCGACAGGGGACCTATGGCTACACCTTC. Translating it yields CASSRQGTYGYTF.

This rearrangement joins TRBV5-6 to TRBJ1-3; D gene uncertain. The CDR3 loop spans 16 amino acids. Trimming cost V 0 bases and J 0 bases, with 10 bases left between them. Germline V gene data show CDR1 as SGHDT and CDR2 as YYEEEE. The CDR3 is CASSLGGIFSGNTIYF. CDR3 DNA sequence: TGTGCCAGCAGCTTGGGCGGGATTTTCTCTGGAAACACCATATATTTT.

Turning to this clone: The junction differs from germline at one of its ends, possibly a read error. The J gene is TRBJ1-5, the V gene TRBV30; D call uncertain. In germline, CDR1 is GTSNPN, CDR2 SVGIG (reference sequence). The CDR3 is 13 residues long. The CDR3 sequence: CAWSGSDNRPQHF. The CDR3 DNA reads TGTGCCTGGTCCGGGAGTGACAATCGGCCCCAGCATTTT.

The chain links TRBV27 to TRBJ2-7; TRBD1 matches 11 bases. Germline V lookup: CDR1 MNHEY, CDR2 SMNVEV (reference sequence). This CDR3 region has 15 residues. V was clipped by 3 bases and J by 2 bases; unmatched bases: 3. Here the CDR3 DNA reads TGTGCCAGCAGTTTCGGGACAGGGGGGGCCTACGAGCAGTACTTC. Translation: CASSFGTGGAYEQYF.

This clone appeared a single time. This chain connects TRBV28 to TRBJ1-1; possibly TRBD1 for D (5 bases). From germline, CDR1 is MDHEN and CDR2 SYDVKM. The CDR3 spans 16 residues. V shed 2 bases and J shed 0 bases, with 13 bases lying between them. The CDR3 sequence is CASSLRTRLMNTEAFF. The CDR3 region has the DNA TGTGCCAGCAGTTTAAGGACACGACTCATGAACACTGAAGCTTTCTTT.

The CDR3 nucleotides are TGTGCCAGCAGACGGGGGGTGGGGCAGCCCCAGCATTTT. Its translation: CASRRGVGQPQHF. The rearrangement uses TRBV7-2 and TRBJ1-5, with D perhaps TRBD1 (5 bases). Trimming shortened V by 6 bases and J by 7 bases, and 13 bases separated the two germline ends. Germline loops: CDR1 SGHTA, CDR2 FQGNSA. The CDR3 spans 13 residues.

The V gene is TRBV2, the J gene TRBJ1-2; a weak D match, TRBD1 (5 bases). The V end was cut by 6 bases, the J end by 4 bases, with 24 bases between. The CDR3 has 17 amino acids. CDR1 and CDR2 from the germline V gene are SNHLY and FYNNEI. This CDR3 reads CASRLQSGREAGYGYTF. DNA of the CDR3: TGTGCCAGCAGACTCCAGTCGGGCAGGGAAGCAGGCTATGGCTACACCTTC. Filled out from reference TRBV2 and TRBJ1-2, the complete variable domain reads EPEVTQTPSHQVTQMGQEVILRCVPISNHLYFYWYRQILGQKVEFLVSFYNNEISEKSEIFDDQFSVERPDGSNFTLKIRSTKLEDSAMYFCASRLQSGREAGYGYTFGSGTRLTVV.

Remarks on this clone: The sample holds other DNA sequences that translate to the same CDR3. The chain recombines TRBV5-1 with TRBJ2-7, with 16 bases fitting TRBD2. Trimming at V came to 5 bases and at J to 1 base, leaving 6 bases not matched to a gene. The CDR3 sequence is 17 residues long. Germline V gives CDR1 SGHRS, CDR2 YFSETQ. CDR3 nucleotide sequence: TGCGCCAGCAGTCCGGGGACTAGCGGGAGGGTATCCTACGAGCAGTACTTC. This translates into CASSPGTSGRVSYEQYF.

The rearrangement joins TRBV7-3 to TRBJ2-3, with 8 positions matching TRBD1. The junction had 6 bases not matched to a gene; V was cut back by 4 bases and J by 0 bases. The CDR3 consists of 16 residues. Per the germline V gene, CDR1 is SGHTA and CDR2 is FQGTGA. CDR3 DNA sequence: TGTGCCAGCAGCTGGACAGGGAGGTTCAGCACAGATACGCAGTATTTT. Translated, it gives CASSWTGRFSTDTQYF.

This clone occurred once. The genes are TRBV5-5 and TRBJ2-5, with 7 bases fitting TRBD2. V lost 1 base and J lost 5; bases outside the gene matches: 8. CDR1 and CDR2 (germline): SGHKS, YYEKEE (reference sequence). The CDR3 extends over 15 amino acids. Here the CDR3 DNA reads TGTGCCAGCAGCTTGTTTGGGGGGGTGATTGAGACCCAGTACTTC. Protein sequence: CASSLFGGVIETQYF.

This chain joins TRBV21-1 and TRBJ1-2; the table's D call of TRBD1 was not tested on the DNA. TRBV21-1 is listed as a pseudogene. The CDR3 is 16 residues long. The DNA of the CDR3 is TGTGCCAGCATATTAACAGGGGGCGTTCGTGGCTATGGCTACACCTTC. This gives the protein CASILTGGVRGYGYTF.

This chain links TRBV25-1 with TRBJ2-1, with D tentatively TRBD1 (6 bases). The germline V gene has CDR1 MGHDK and CDR2 SYGVNS. The CDR3 spans 15 residues. Trimming took off 3 bases at V and 10 bases at J, with 19 bases between the two ends. This chain's CDR3 is CASSELGSGAREQFF. The DNA for the CDR3 is TGTGCCAGCAGTGAGTTGGGGTCAGGGGCCCGAGAGCAGTTCTTC.

The sample holds one count of this clone. The chain employs TRBV5-1 and TRBJ2-5; 10 bases are a match to TRBD2. The CDR3 spans 15 residues. V lost 3 bases, J lost 3 bases, and 5 bases stayed unmatched. Per germline, CDR1 SGHRS and CDR2 YFSETQ. As DNA, the CDR3 is TGCGCCAGCAGCTCCGGGACTAGCGAAAAAGAGACCCAGTACTTC. As protein: CASSSGTSEKETQYF.

V gene TRBV2 combines with J gene TRBJ1-5; 7 bases map to TRBD1. Losses at the gene ends were 6 bases for V and 0 bases for J; bases not matched to a gene: 17. The CDR3 is 19 residues long. Germline V gene data show CDR1 as SNHLY and CDR2 as FYNNEI. The DNA for the CDR3 is TGTGCCAGCAGGTCCGGTAGGGGGCAGGGAACCGTTAGCAATCAGCCCCAGCATTTT. Protein: CASRSGRGQGTVSNQPQHF.

The J gene is TRBJ2-5, the V gene TRBV4-3; 10 bases match TRBD2. J gave up 4 bases and V 0 bases, and 14 bases lay outside the gene matches. This CDR3 spans 19 amino acids. The germline CDR1 and CDR2 sequences are LGHNA and YSLEER. The CDR3 loop is CASSQDGRRLAGARETQYF. The CDR3 nucleotides are TGCGCCAGCAGCCAAGATGGGCGGCGGCTAGCGGGGGCCCGAGAGACCCAGTACTTC.

The rearrangement links TRBV6-5 to TRBJ2-7; 9 positions match TRBD1. The V segment lost 6 bases and the J segment 5 bases; nucleotides outside the gene matches: 5. CDR3 length: 13 amino acids. The germline V gene encodes CDR1 MNHEY and CDR2 SVGAGI. CDR3 in DNA: TGTGCCAGCAGAGGGACAGGGAGGCACGAGCAGTACTTC. Its translation: CASRGTGRHEQYF.

The V and J genes are TRBV6-6 and TRBJ1-1; no clear D. CDR1 MNHNY and CDR2 SVGAGI come from the germline V gene (reference sequence). Trimming cost V 6 bases and J 7 bases, with 18 bases left between them. CDR3 length: 14 amino acids. DNA for the CDR3: TGTGCCAGCAGCCGCCCCCTCGCATACATTGAAGCTTTCTTT. Residues: CASSRPLAYIEAFF.

The CDR3 region has the DNA TGCGCCAGCAGCTTTCTAGCGGGAGCCCTCATTAATGAGCAGTTCTTC. Amino acids: CASSFLAGALINEQFF. V and J are TRBV5-1 and TRBJ2-1, with 10 nucleotides matching TRBD2. This CDR3 region has 16 residues. With 2 bases clipped from V and 7 bases from J, the junction kept 9 bases outside the gene matches. Germline V gives CDR1 SGHRS, CDR2 YFSETQ.

This chain links TRBV10-3 with TRBJ2-2, with 9 bases aligning to TRBD2. This CDR3 contains 18 residues. Germline V CDR1 and CDR2: ENHRY, SYGVKD. V was clipped by 6 bases and J by 5 bases; unmatched bases: 16. The DNA for the CDR3 is TGTGCCATCAGCTCCCGGGTCGCGGGAGGGCCAGAAACCGGGGAGCTGTTTTTT. Its translation is CAISSRVAGGPETGELFF.

This clone was seen a single time. The chain carries TRBV24-1 and TRBJ1-2; the match to TRBD1 covers 7 bases. With 2 bases clipped from V and 3 bases from J, the junction kept 14 bases outside the gene matches. This CDR3 is 18 amino acids long. The germline CDR1 and CDR2 sequences are KGHDR and SFDVKD. The CDR3 spells CATSDSRLGDRAHYGYTF. The CDR3 coding sequence is TGTGCCACCAGTGATTCCCGCTTGGGAGACAGGGCACACTATGGCTACACCTTC.

The chain carries TRBV7-2 and TRBJ2-7, with D tentatively TRBD2 (6 bases). This CDR3 region has 13 residues. Germline CDR1 reads SGHTA; CDR2 reads FQGNSA. Trimming took off 3 bases at V and 12 bases at J, with 18 bases between the two ends. As DNA, the CDR3 is TGTGCCAGCAGCTTGAACCCCAGGGACTCCGCGTACTTC. Protein product: CASSLNPRDSAYF.

The chain employs TRBV5-1 and TRBJ2-1; 9 bases align to TRBD2. Germline V gives CDR1 SGHRS, CDR2 YFSETQ. The ends lost 4 bases at V and 9 bases at J; junction bases unmatched: 14. There are 16 residues in the CDR3. CDR3 in amino acids: CASSPPSVAGVPEQFF. In DNA form, the CDR3 reads TGCGCCAGCAGCCCTCCGTCGGTAGCGGGAGTCCCTGAGCAGTTCTTC.

J is TRBJ2-2 and V is TRBV27; 8 bases align to TRBD1. The CDR3 is made up of 15 amino acids. Germline CDR1 is MNHEY and CDR2 is SMNVEV (reference sequence). Germline trimming cut 6 bases from V and 4 bases from J; bases unmatched to any gene: 7. In DNA, the CDR3 is TGTGCCAGCAGGTACAGGGGGTCGGTCACCGGGGAGCTGTTTTTT. The encoded protein is CASRYRGSVTGELFF.

The chain has TRBV19 and TRBJ2-5, with a weak D call TRBD2 (7 bases). The CDR3 extends over 14 amino acids. V was cut by 4 bases and J by 4 bases, with 13 bases left in between. The germline CDR1 and CDR2 sequences are LNHDA and SQIVND (reference sequence). The CDR3 spells CASSNQGGGETQYF. The DNA for the CDR3 is TGTGCCAGTAGTAATCAGGGAGGGGGAGAGACCCAGTACTTC.

The rearrangement links TRBV18 to TRBJ1-1, with 7 nucleotides matching TRBD1. The length of the CDR3 is 13 residues. V lost 4 bases, J lost 3 bases, and 2 bases stayed unmatched. CDR1 and CDR2 (germline): KGHSH, LQKENI. In DNA form, the CDR3 reads TGTGCCAGCTCACGGGACAGTTACACTGAAGCTTTCTTT. The encoded protein is CASSRDSYTEAFF.